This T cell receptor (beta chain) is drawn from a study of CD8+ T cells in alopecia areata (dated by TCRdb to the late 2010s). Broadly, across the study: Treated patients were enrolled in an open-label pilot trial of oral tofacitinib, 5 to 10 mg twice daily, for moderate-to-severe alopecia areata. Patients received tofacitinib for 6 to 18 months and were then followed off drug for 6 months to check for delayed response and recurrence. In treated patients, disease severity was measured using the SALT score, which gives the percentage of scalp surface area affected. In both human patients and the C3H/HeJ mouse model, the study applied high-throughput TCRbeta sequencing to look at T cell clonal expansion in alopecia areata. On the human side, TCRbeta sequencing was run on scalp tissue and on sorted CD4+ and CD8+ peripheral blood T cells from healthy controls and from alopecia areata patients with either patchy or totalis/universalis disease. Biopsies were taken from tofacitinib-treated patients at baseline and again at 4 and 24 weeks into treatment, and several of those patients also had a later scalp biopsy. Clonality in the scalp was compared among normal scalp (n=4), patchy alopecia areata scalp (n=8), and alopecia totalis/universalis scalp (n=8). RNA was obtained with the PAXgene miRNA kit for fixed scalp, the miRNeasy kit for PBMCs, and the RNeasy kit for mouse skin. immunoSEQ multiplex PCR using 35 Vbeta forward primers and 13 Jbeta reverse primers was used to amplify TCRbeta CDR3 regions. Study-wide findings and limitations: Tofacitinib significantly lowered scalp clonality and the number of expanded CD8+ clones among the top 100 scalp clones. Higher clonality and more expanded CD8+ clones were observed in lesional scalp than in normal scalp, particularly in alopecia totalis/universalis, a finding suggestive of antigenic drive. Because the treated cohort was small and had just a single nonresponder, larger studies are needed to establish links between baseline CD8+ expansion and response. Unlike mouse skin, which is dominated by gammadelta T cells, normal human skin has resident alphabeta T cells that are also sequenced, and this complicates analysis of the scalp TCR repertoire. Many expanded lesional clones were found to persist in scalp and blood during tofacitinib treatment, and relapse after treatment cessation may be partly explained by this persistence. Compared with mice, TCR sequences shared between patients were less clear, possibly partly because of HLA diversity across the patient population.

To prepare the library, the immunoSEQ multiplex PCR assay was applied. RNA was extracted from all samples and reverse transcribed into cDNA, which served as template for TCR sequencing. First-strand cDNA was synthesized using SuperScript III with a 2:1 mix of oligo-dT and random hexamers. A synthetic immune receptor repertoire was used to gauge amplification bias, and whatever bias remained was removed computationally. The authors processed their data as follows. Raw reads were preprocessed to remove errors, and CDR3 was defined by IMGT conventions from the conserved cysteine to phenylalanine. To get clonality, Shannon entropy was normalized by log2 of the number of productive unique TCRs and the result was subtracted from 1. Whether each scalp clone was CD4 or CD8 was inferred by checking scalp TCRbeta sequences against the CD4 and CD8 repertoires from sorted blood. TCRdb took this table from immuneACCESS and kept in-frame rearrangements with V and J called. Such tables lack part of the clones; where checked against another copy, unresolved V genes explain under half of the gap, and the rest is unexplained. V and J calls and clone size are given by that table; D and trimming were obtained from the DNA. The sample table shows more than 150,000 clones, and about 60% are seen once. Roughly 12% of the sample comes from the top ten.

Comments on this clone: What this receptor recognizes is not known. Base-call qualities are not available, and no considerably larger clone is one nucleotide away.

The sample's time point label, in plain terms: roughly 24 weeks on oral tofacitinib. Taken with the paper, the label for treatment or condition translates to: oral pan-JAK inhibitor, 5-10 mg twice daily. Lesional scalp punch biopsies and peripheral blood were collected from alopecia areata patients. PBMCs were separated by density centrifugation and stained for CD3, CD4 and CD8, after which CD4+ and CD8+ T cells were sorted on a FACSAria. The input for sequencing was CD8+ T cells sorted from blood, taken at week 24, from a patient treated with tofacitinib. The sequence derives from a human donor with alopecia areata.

The bases are TGTGCCAGCAGCCCCCCCAGACGCCAAGAGACCCAGTACTTC. This translates into CASSPPRRQETQYF. The rearrangement joined TRBV7-9 to TRBJ2-5, with no confident D gene call. The CDR3 measures 14 amino acids from cysteine to phenylalanine. The DNA shown is the 42-base CDR3, in frame from base 1. From the germline V gene (reference sequence), CDR1 is SEHNR and CDR2 is FQNEAQ. V loses 5 bases of germline sequence and J loses 1 base, and the interval between the two ends is 11 bases.